Listed below are T cell receptor beta chains from one sample, sequenced in a study of OX40 agonist ivuxolimab in advanced cancers. TCRdb's copy holds only in-frame clones and misses some; the assay was immunoSEQ multiplex PCR. The sample comprises 48,000 or so clones, around 90% of which are singletons, and around 2% rests with the top ten. Sequencing used CD4+ or CD8+ T cells sorted from blood, obtained in a trial of the OX40 agonist ivuxolimab. The receptors were sampled from an adult with an advanced solid tumor such as melanoma, head and neck, liver or kidney cancer. CDR3s include the opening cysteine and the closing phenylalanine or tryptophan. D genes are given only for firm matches. Not every row has a clone size; where given, it reads once, few, many or a size class.

cdr3_aa,cdr3_nt,v_call,j_call,clone_size,d_call
CASGSGTGNQPQHF,TGTGCTAGTGGTTCCGGGACAGGCAATCAGCCCCAGCATTTT,TRBV12-5,TRBJ1-5,-,TRBD1
CASSPRAGDTDTQYF,TGTGCCAGCTCACCCCGGGCAGGAGATACAGATACGCAGTATTTT,TRBV18,TRBJ2-3,once,-
CASSLRGADNSPLHF,TGTGCCAGCAGTCTACGGGGGGCCGATAATTCACCCCTCCACTTT,TRBV6-6,TRBJ1-6,-,-
CASRPSDGTDTQYF,TGTGCCAGCAGACCCAGCGATGGGACAGATACGCAGTATTTT,TRBV2,TRBJ2-3,-,-
CASSSGNTGELFF,TGCGCCAGCAGCTCGGGAAACACCGGGGAGCTGTTTTTT,TRBV5-1,TRBJ2-2,-,-
CATSSSSGQGASSSYNSPLHF,TGTGCCACCAGCAGTTCCTCGGGACAGGGGGCTTCAAGCTCCTATAATTCACCCCTCCACTTT,TRBV15,TRBJ1-6,-,TRBD1
CASSLTGGPGTYEQYF,TGTGCCAGCAGTTTAACGGGGGGCCCCGGCACCTACGAGCAGTACTTC,TRBV27,TRBJ2-7,-,-
CASSNTGVYGYTF,TGTGCCAGCAGCAACACAGGGGTCTATGGCTACACCTTC,TRBV9,TRBJ1-2,-,TRBD1
CASSQDVGLTDTQYF,TGTGCCAGCAGCCAAGACGTGGGCCTCACAGATACGCAGTATTTT,TRBV14,TRBJ2-3,-,-
CASGQGAYEQYF,TGTGCCAGCGGACAGGGGGCATACGAGCAGTACTTC,TRBV19,TRBJ2-7,-,TRBD1
CASSLRPPLAGGPGTQYF,TGTGCCAGCAGCTTAAGGCCCCCACTAGCGGGGGGGCCAGGGACCCAGTACTTC,TRBV7-3,TRBJ2-5,-,TRBD2
CASSDSPGSGSYNEQFF,TGTGCCAGCAGTGACTCACCGGGTAGCGGCTCATACAATGAGCAGTTCTTC,TRBV6-4,TRBJ2-1,-,-
CASSPSRDEQYF,TGTGCCAGCTCTCCCTCCCGCGACGAGCAGTACTTC,TRBV18,TRBJ2-7,once,-
CASSGGTSGGPQETQYF,TGTGCCAGCAGTGGGGGGACTAGCGGGGGGCCCCAAGAGACCCAGTACTTC,TRBV2,TRBJ2-5,-,TRBD2
CASSVMDSLNSPLHF,TGTGCCAGCAGCGTAATGGACAGCCTTAATTCACCCCTCCACTTT,TRBV9,TRBJ1-6,-,-
CASSPDGNTEAFF,TGCGCCAGCAGCCCCGACGGGAACACTGAAGCTTTCTTT,TRBV5-1,TRBJ1-1,-,-
CASSSGQEKLFF,TGTGCCAGTAGCTCCGGTCAGGAAAAACTGTTTTTT,TRBV19,TRBJ1-4,-,-
CASSLASTNEKLFF,TGCGCCAGCAGCTTGGCCAGCACTAATGAAAAACTGTTTTTT,TRBV5-1,TRBJ1-4,-,-
CASSSGLAGASTDTQYF,TGCGCCAGCAGTTCCGGACTAGCGGGTGCTAGCACAGATACGCAGTATTTT,TRBV10-1,TRBJ2-3,-,TRBD2
CASSGRWDLSGNTIYF,TGTGCCAGCAGCGGAAGATGGGACCTCTCTGGAAACACCATATATTTT,TRBV9,TRBJ1-3,-,-
CASSPSRAYEQYF,TGTGCCAGCAGCCCCTCGAGGGCTTACGAGCAGTACTTC,TRBV7-8,TRBJ2-7,-,-
CASTQGASDTQYF,TGTGCCAGCACACAGGGGGCCTCAGATACGCAGTATTTT,TRBV25-1,TRBJ2-3,-,TRBD1
CASSLEGGSDTQYF,TGCGCCAGCAGCTTGGAGGGGGGCTCAGATACGCAGTATTTT,TRBV5-1,TRBJ2-3,-,-
CASSQGQGAEGYTF,TGCGCCAGCAGCCAAGGACAGGGGGCGGAGGGCTACACCTTC,TRBV4-3,TRBJ1-2,-,TRBD1
CASHGLQGDGQPQHF,TGTGCCAGCCATGGTCTACAGGGGGACGGGCAGCCCCAGCATTTT,TRBV6-4,TRBJ1-5,-,TRBD1
CASRDDTDTQYF,TGTGCCAGCAGGGACGACACAGATACGCAGTATTTT,TRBV2,TRBJ2-3,-,-
CASSQTSGNGEQFF,TGCGCCAGCAGTCAGACTAGCGGGAACGGTGAGCAGTTCTTC,TRBV23-1,TRBJ2-1,-,TRBD2
CASSFGPDGEQYF,TGCGCCAGCAGCTTCGGTCCGGACGGCGAGCAGTACTTC,TRBV5-1,TRBJ2-7,-,-
CASSRDTDSYEQYF,TGTGCCAGCAGCCGGGACACCGATTCCTACGAGCAGTACTTC,TRBV11-2,TRBJ2-7,-,-
CASRSGAGLNTGELFF,TGTGCCAGCAGATCGGGAGCGGGACTAAACACCGGGGAGCTGTTTTTT,TRBV7-3,TRBJ2-2,-,TRBD2
CASSQGVGNQPQHF,TGCGCCAGCAGCCAAGGAGTAGGGAATCAGCCCCAGCATTTT,TRBV4-3,TRBJ1-5,-,-
CASSPAGYQPQHF,TGTGCCAGCTCACCCGCGGGGTATCAGCCCCAGCATTTT,TRBV18,TRBJ1-5,once,-
CASINRGSANTGELFF,TGTGCCAGTATTAACAGGGGGTCGGCGAACACCGGGGAGCTGTTTTTT,TRBV19,TRBJ2-2,-,TRBD1
CASKTGISEGNTIYF,TGTGCCAGCAAGACAGGGATCAGCGAGGGAAACACCATATATTTT,TRBV6-1,TRBJ1-3,-,TRBD1
CASSPLNTEAFF,TGTGCCAGCTCACCACTGAACACTGAAGCTTTCTTT,TRBV18,TRBJ1-1,-,-
CAILGTENTEAFF,TGTGCCATTCTCGGAACCGAGAACACTGAAGCTTTCTTT,TRBV10-3,TRBJ1-1,-,-
CASSLGTGVTDTQYF,TGTGCCAGCAGCTTAGGGACAGGGGTCACAGATACGCAGTATTTT,TRBV7-6,TRBJ2-3,-,TRBD1
CASSSSTGDTEAFF,TGTGCCAGCTCATCGTCGACAGGGGATACTGAAGCTTTCTTT,TRBV18,TRBJ1-1,-,TRBD1
CAISELAGTDTQYF,TGTGCCATCAGTGAATTGGCTGGCACAGATACGCAGTATTTT,TRBV10-3,TRBJ2-3,-,-
CASSSGTSGSYEQYF,TGTGCCAGTAGCTCCGGGACTAGCGGGTCCTACGAGCAGTACTTC,TRBV19,TRBJ2-7,-,TRBD2
CASSRDGNTIYF,TGTGCCAGCTCACGGGATGGAAACACCATATATTTT,TRBV18,TRBJ1-3,few,-
CASSPVTSLNEQFF,TGTGCCAGCAGCCCCGTAACTAGTCTGAATGAGCAGTTCTTC,TRBV5-4,TRBJ2-1,-,-